The clone carrying this T cell receptor beta chain has just a few counts. Its cognate antigen is unknown. In germline, CDR1 is LGHDT, CDR2 YNNKEL (reference sequence). There are 13 residues in the CDR3. J lost 11 bases, V lost 5 bases, and 11 bases had no gene match. The data originate from a study of blood T cells in healthy people across ages. Findings and limits, study-wide: Leaving the PBMCs unsorted stopped any conclusive comparison of naive versus antigen-experienced cells. Underestimates were what the diversity estimates from one million T cells were considered to be. No one knew whether donors had CMV, which possibly confounded expanded clonotype changes.

With a J-beta primer mix and a sample-barcoded 5' primer, a second PCR ran roughly 6 to 11 cycles. Unique molecular identifiers of 12 random nucleotides labeled each cDNA. One entry per CDR3 protein results from TCRdb running MiXCR on the 5' RACE reads. The table shows almost 800,000 distinct CDR3 sequences, with more than 45% occurring only once. The chain uses TRBV3-1 and TRBJ2-5; 7 bases are shared with TRBD1. The sample was blood. This TCR came from a man between 25 and 39 years old in good health. In DNA, the CDR3 is TGTGCCAGCAGCGACGACAGGGCAGGGGAGCAGTACTTC. It encodes CASSDDRAGEQYF.